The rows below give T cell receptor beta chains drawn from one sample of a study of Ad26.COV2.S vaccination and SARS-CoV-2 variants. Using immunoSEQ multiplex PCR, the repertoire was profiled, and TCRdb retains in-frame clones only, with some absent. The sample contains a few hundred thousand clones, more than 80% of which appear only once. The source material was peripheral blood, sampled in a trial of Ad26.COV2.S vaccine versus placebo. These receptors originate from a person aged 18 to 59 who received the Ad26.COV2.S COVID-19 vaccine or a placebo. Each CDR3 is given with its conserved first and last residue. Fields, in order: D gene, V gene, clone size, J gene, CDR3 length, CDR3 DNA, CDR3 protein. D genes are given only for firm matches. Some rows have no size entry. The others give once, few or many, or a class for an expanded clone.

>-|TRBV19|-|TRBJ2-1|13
TGTGCCAGTAGTATAGATGCTTGGAGTGAGCAGTTCTTC
CASSIDAWSEQFF
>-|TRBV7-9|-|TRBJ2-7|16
TGTGCCAGCAGCTTGGTTGGCGAGGAGGGGACCCACGAGCAGTACTTC
CASSLVGEEGTHEQYF
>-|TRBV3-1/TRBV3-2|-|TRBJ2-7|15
TGTGCCAGCAGCCAAGATAGCGACCGAACCTACGAGCAGTACTTC
CASSQDSDRTYEQYF
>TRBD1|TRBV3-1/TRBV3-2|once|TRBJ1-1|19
TGTGCCAGCAGACAAATCTCGGGGAACGGCCGGCAGGGGGGCACTGAAGCTTTCTTT
CASRQISGNGRQGGTEAFF
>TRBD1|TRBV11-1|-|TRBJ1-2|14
TGTGCCAGCAGCACTCCAGGGGGTTACTATGGCTACACCTTC
CASSTPGGYYGYTF
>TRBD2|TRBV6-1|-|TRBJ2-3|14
TGTGCCAGCAGTGTAGCGGGAGTTACAGATACGCAGTATTTT
CASSVAGVTDTQYF
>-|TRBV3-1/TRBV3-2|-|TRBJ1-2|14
TGTGCCAGCAGCCTCCTGACAGATAACTATGGCTACACCTTC
CASSLLTDNYGYTF
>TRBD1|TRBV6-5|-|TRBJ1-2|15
TGTGCCAGCAGTTACGCCAAACAGGGGAGGTATGGCTACACCTTC
CASSYAKQGRYGYTF
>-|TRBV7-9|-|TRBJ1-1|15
TGTGCCAGCAGCTTAGGCGTAGGGTTGAACACTGAAGCTTTCTTT
CASSLGVGLNTEAFF
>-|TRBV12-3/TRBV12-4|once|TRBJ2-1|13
TGTGCCAGCAGTTTAGCGTTTGGAGATGAGCAGTTCTTC
CASSLAFGDEQFF
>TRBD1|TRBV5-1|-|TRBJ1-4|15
TGCGCCAGCAGCGTAACAGGGGGCTCGGGGGAAAAACTGTTTTTT
CASSVTGGSGEKLFF
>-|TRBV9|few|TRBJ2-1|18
TGTGCCAGCAGCGTAGCCGGGGGCGGACGCATCTCCTACAATGAGCAGTTCTTC
CASSVAGGGRISYNEQFF
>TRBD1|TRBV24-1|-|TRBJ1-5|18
TGTGCCACCAGTGATTCTTCGGACAGGGTGTATGGCAATCAGCCCCAGCATTTT
CATSDSSDRVYGNQPQHF
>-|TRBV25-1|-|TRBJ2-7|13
TGTGCCAGCAGCCCTATCGTCGATTCCGAGCAGTACTTC
CASSPIVDSEQYF
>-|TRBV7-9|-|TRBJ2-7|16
TGTGCCAGCAGCTTAAAGATCGGGCAGGGGCGGGACGAGCAGTACTTC
CASSLKIGQGRDEQYF
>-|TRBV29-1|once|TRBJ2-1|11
TGCAGCGTTGAATGGAACAATGAGCAGTTCTTC
CSVEWNNEQFF
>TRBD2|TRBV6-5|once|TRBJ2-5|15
TGTGCCAGCAGTTACACTAGCGGGGACCAAGAGACCCAGTACTTC
CASSYTSGDQETQYF
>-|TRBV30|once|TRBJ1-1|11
TGTGCCTGGAGTTACGGGGCTGAAGCTTTCTTT
CAWSYGAEAFF
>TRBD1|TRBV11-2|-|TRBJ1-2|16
TGTGCCAGCAGCTTATATAGGGACAGCTCCAACTATGGCTACACCTTC
CASSLYRDSSNYGYTF
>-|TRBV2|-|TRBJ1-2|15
TGTGCCAGCAGTGATCGACGGCAGGGTGCGTATGGCTACACCTTC
CASSDRRQGAYGYTF
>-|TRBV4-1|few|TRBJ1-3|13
TGCGCCAGCAGCCACGAAAACTTTGAAACCATATATTTT
CASSHENFETIYF
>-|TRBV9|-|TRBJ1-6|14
TGTGCCAGCAGCCCACGGGTTAATAATTCACCCCTCCACTTT
CASSPRVNNSPLHF
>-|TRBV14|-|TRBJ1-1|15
TGTGCCAGCAGCTTCACCGGGACTTCGAACACTGAAGCTTTCTTT
CASSFTGTSNTEAFF
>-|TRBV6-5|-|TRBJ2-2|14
TGTGCCTCCCGGACCAGTCGAGGGACCGGGGAGCTGTTTTTT
CASRTSRGTGELFF
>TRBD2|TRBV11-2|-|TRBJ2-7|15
TGTGCCAGCAGCTTCGCAAGCGGGAGTAGCTACGAGCAGTACTTC
CASSFASGSSYEQYF
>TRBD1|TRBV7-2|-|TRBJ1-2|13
TGTGCCAGCAGTCAAGACAGGGAATATGGCTACACCTTC
CASSQDREYGYTF
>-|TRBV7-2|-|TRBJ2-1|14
TGTGCCAGCAGCTTAGAGCTAGTCGTGGATGAGCAGTTCTTC
CASSLELVVDEQFF
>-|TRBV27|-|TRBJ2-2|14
TGTGCCAGCAGTCTACAGGGTGGAACCGGGGAGCTGTTTTTT
CASSLQGGTGELFF
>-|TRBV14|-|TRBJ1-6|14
TGTGCCAGCAGCCAAGGAACTGCTTGGTCACCCCTCCACTTT
CASSQGTAWSPLHF
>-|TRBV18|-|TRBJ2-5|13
TGTGCCAGCTCTGAGCGGAACCAAGAGACCCAGTACTTC
CASSERNQETQYF
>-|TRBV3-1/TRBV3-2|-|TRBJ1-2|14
TGTGCCAGCAGCCAGGCATTCTACCAGGATGGCTACACCTTC
CASSQAFYQDGYTF
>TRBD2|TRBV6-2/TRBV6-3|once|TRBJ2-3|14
TGTGCCAGCAGTTACCGGGAGGATGGAGATACGCAGTATTTT
CASSYREDGDTQYF
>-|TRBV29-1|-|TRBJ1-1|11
TGCAGCGGGGGCGGGGATACTGAAGCTTTCTTT
CSGGGDTEAFF
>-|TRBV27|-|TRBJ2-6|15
TGTGCCAGCAGTTTAAGAAGGGCTGGGGCCAACGTCCTGACTTTC
CASSLRRAGANVLTF
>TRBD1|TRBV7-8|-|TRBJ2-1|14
TGTGCCAGCAGTCGAGACAGGGGCAAGGGTGAGCAGTTCTTC
CASSRDRGKGEQFF
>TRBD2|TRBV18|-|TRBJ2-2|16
TGTGCCAGCTCGCCCGGACTAGCGACGAACACCGGGGAGCTGTTTTTT
CASSPGLATNTGELFF
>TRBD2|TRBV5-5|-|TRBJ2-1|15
TGTGCCAGCAGCACCTACAGCGGGAACTACAATGAGCAGTTCTTC
CASSTYSGNYNEQFF